The entry that follows covers one T cell receptor beta chain sequence. Its recognized antigen is unknown. No quality values exist for individual bases; no much larger clone is one base distant. The data originate from a study of blood T cell repertoires in COVID-19 (TCRdb year 2020). With respect to the entire study: Samples covering the acute and convalescent phases of COVID-19 were provided by collaborators in the United States, Italy and Spain. Subjects who had been exposed to COVID-19, were actively infected with it, or had recovered from it provided the deeply sampled blood TCRbeta repertoires that made up the dataset. The repertoires were released in a freely available public database meant as a resource for research on the immune response to SARS-CoV-2. A de-identified subject ID, COVID-19 status, age in years and sex were almost always included in the sample metadata. The prospective study material was composed of cDNA or gDNA derived from T cells, B-cell-depleted T cells, or PBMCs. Samples were obtained from the ongoing ImmuneRACE study (first 160 participants) and from approximately 1,200 subjects provided by 6 global collaborators. Where available, HLA class I and class II types were taken from metadata supplied by the sample provider and were not determined by assay-based typing.

The CDR3 sequence holds 15 residues, the cysteine and phenylalanine included. Only CDR3 DNA remains: 45 bases, in frame from the first base. The germline V gene specifies SNHLY as CDR1 and FYNNEI as CDR2. V loses 5 bases at its end and J loses 2 bases; junction bases beyond the gene matches: 6. Overall study outcomes, separate from this receptor: The quantity of clinical and demographic metadata differed by source and by participant and was supplied without curation.

TCRbeta CDR3 regions were amplified from genomic DNA using the immunoSEQ Assay, a bias-controlled multiplex PCR. In the authors' own workflow: The number of nucleated cells in each sample was estimated by amplification of reference gene primers within the assay. Sequence reads were collapsed and filtered to measure the absolute abundance of every unique TCRbeta CDR3 rearrangement. For each sample, productive Simpson clonality was calculated by taking the square root of Simpson's diversity index across productive rearrangements. TCRdb stores this immuneACCESS table with in-frame sequences only. Part of the clones is absent; in the studies checked, under half of the shortfall reflects unresolved V genes, and no reason is known for the rest. The DNA gave D and trimming, while V, J and clone size come from that table. The sample records over 200,000 clones, over 65% of which are singletons. The leading ten clones occupy about 3.1% of the sample.

The collaborating institutions used their own protocols to collect whole blood in K2EDTA tubes. For TCRbeta analysis, collaborators shipped samples in one of three forms: frozen whole blood, isolated PBMCs, or DNA extracted from either of those sample types. The chain couples TRBV2 to TRBJ2-1, with 7 bases matching TRBD2. Sequencing used peripheral blood. The TCR comes from a woman at least 80 years old with acute or convalescent COVID-19. This receptor has the CDR3 CASSPRLAPYNEQFF. The sequence in DNA is TGTGCCAGCAGTCCAAGACTAGCCCCCTACAATGAGCAGTTCTTC.